The 18 T cell receptor beta chains given below trace back to one sample, sequenced in a study of blood T cells in healthy people across ages. Then a second PCR, running roughly 7 to 12 cycles, was carried out with a sample-barcoded 5' primer and a J-beta primer mix. MiXCR was run by TCRdb on the 5' RACE reads, yielding one entry per CDR3 protein. The table includes 700,000 to 800,000 distinct CDR3 sequences, roughly 41% detected once. Sequencing used blood. Receptor source: a woman aged 55-75 years in good health.

This clonotype showed up many times. This sequence joins TRBV7-2 and TRBJ1-1, with D tentatively TRBD1 (6 bases). This CDR3 is built from 16 residues. Germline V gene lookup returns CDR1 SGHTA and CDR2 FQGNSA. The germline V and J ends were trimmed by 5 bases and 1 base, with 17 bases remaining between them. This CDR3 is CASSIEPGVSNTEAFF. The CDR3 bases are TGTGCCAGCAGCATCGAACCAGGGGTCTCGAACACTGAAGCTTTCTTT.

Only a few counts were recorded for this clonotype. This chain connects TRBV29-1 to TRBJ1-4; D remains unclear. This CDR3 contains 15 residues. Deletions cut 5 bases from V and 8 bases from J, with 21 bases between. CDR1 is SQVTM, CDR2 ANQGSEA, per germline. The CDR3 spells CSVLSRRLSAEKLFF. CDR3 nucleotide sequence: TGCAGCGTTCTTAGCAGACGCCTCTCTGCGGAAAAACTGTTTTTT.

The gene calls are TRBV29-1 and TRBJ1-1; 7 nucleotides agree with TRBD1. V shed 7 bases and J 3 bases; nucleotides not matched to a gene: 8. Germline loops: CDR1 SQVTM, CDR2 ANQGSEA. This CDR3 spans 13 amino acids. For the CDR3, the DNA is TGCAGCGGAAACAGGGGCTTAGACACTGAAGCTTTCTTT. As protein: CSGNRGLDTEAFF. The whole variable domain, filled in from reference TRBV29-1 and TRBJ1-1, reads SAVISQKPSRDICQRGTSLTIQCQVDSQVTMMFWYRQQPGQSLTLIATANQGSEATYESGFVIDKFPISRPNLTFSTLTVSNMSPEDSSIYLCSGNRGLDTEAFFGQGTRLTVV.

In this sample, this clonotype turned up many times. This sequence joins TRBV12-3 or TRBV12-4 and TRBJ2-5; TRBD2 is a possible D gene (6 bases). V shed 6 bases and J shed 7 bases, with 18 bases lying between them. The CDR3 runs to 14 residues. For the CDR3, the DNA is TGTGCCAGCAGCAATCCGGGACTGAGTACGACCCAGTACTTC. It yields the protein CASSNPGLSTTQYF.

The chain carries TRBV27 and TRBJ2-1; D possibly corresponds to TRBD1 (6 bases). Germline V lookup: CDR1 MNHEY, CDR2 SMNVEV (reference sequence). V lost 4 bases and J lost 4, with 17 bases in between. The CDR3 has 16 amino acids. This chain's CDR3 is CASSSPSRDTYNEQFF. The CDR3 DNA reads as TGTGCCAGCAGTTCACCGTCCCGGGACACTTACAATGAGCAGTTCTTC.

DNA for the CDR3: TGCGCCAGCAGCCAAGATCGGCAGTCTTTCTCACCCCTCCACTTT. Protein: CASSQDRQSFSPLHF. The chain combines TRBV4-3 with TRBJ1-6; D call uncertain. With 0 bases removed from V and 10 bases from J, the gap between germline ends came to 13 bases. The CDR3 sequence is 15 residues long. Germline CDR1 is LGHNA and CDR2 is YSLEER.

This clonotype was seen at least ten times. The V and J genes are TRBV29-1 and TRBJ2-1; no firm D call. Trimming took 4 bases from V and 8 from J, leaving 9 bases between them. Germline loops: CDR1 SQVTM, CDR2 ANQGSEA. The CDR3 consists of 11 residues. The CDR3 DNA reads as TGCAGCGTTGGACCACGGGATGAGCAGTTCTTC. It yields the protein CSVGPRDEQFF.

The chain combines TRBV5-1 with TRBJ2-1; 8 bases align to TRBD2. The germline gives CDR1 SGHRS, CDR2 YFSETQ. CDR3 size: 17 residues. After removal of 3 bases from V and 2 bases from J, the junction contained 10 bases not matched to a gene. CDR3 residues: CASSWGLVGATYNEQFF. The CDR3 DNA follows: TGCGCCAGCAGCTGGGGACTAGTGGGAGCTACCTACAATGAGCAGTTCTTC.

In this sample, this clonotype turned up a few times. The rearrangement joins TRBV4-1 to TRBJ2-7, with D possibly being TRBD1 or TRBD2 (5 bases each). Trimming removed 4 bases at V and 2 bases at J, with 15 bases between. CDR1 is MGHRA, CDR2 YSYEKL, per germline. The CDR3 contains 15 residues. CDR3 amino acids: CASSRGRDAAYEQYF. In DNA, the CDR3 is TGCGCCAGCAGCCGCGGACGGGACGCCGCCTACGAGCAGTACTTC.

The chain combines TRBV4-2 with TRBJ1-1, with D perhaps TRBD1 (5 bases). Trimming removed 6 bases at V and 4 bases at J, with 21 bases between. The CDR3 has 16 residues. From germline, CDR1 is LGHNA and CDR2 YNFKEQ. CDR3 in DNA: TGTGCCAGCAGTCCCGGGACCGGAGGCGTGGGCACTGAAGCTTTCTTT. Its translation: CASSPGTGGVGTEAFF.

This clonotype was observed a few times. This chain joins TRBV5-1 and TRBJ2-2; TRBD1 agrees at 8 bases. V lost 4 bases, J lost 3 bases, and 8 bases stayed unmatched. In germline, CDR1 is SGHRS, CDR2 YFSETQ. The CDR3 loop spans 16 amino acids. The CDR3, as DNA: TGCGCCAGCAGCGATCGGACAGGGAAGGACACCGGGGAGCTGTTTTTT. Residues: CASSDRTGKDTGELFF.

This clonotype has only a few counts. The genes are TRBV5-4 and TRBJ1-1; the match to TRBD1 covers 7 bases. CDR1 and CDR2 (germline): SGHNT, YYREEE (reference sequence). V dropped 6 bases and J dropped 1; count of bases not matched to a gene: 12. This CDR3 is 16 amino acids long. DNA of the CDR3: TGTGCCAGCACCTTAGGGGAGGGACAGCGGAACACTGAAGCTTTCTTT. Its translation: CASTLGEGQRNTEAFF.

There are a few counts of this clonotype. V and J are TRBV5-1 and TRBJ2-3; D not certain. Deletions cut 0 bases from V and 0 bases from J, with 11 bases between. Germline V gene lookup returns CDR1 SGHRS and CDR2 YFSETQ. This CDR3 is built from 16 residues. CDR3 in amino acids: CASSLAGSPSTDTQYF. CDR3 nucleotides: TGCGCCAGCAGCTTGGCTGGCAGCCCTAGCACAGATACGCAGTATTTT.

This clonotype was counted a few times. V gene TRBV7-2 combines with J gene TRBJ2-5, with 9 bases that match TRBD1. CDR1 and CDR2 (germline): SGHTA, FQGNSA. This CDR3 spans 14 amino acids. The V and J ends lost 5 bases and 2 bases, in that order; junction bases with no gene match: 3. CDR3 amino acids: CASSAGQGQETQYF. CDR3 in DNA: TGTGCCAGCAGCGCCGGACAGGGGCAAGAGACCCAGTACTTC. Looking up the rest from reference TRBV7-2 and TRBJ2-5 gives the full variable domain: GAGVSQSPSNKVTEKGKDVELRCDPISGHTALYWYRQSLGQGLEFLIYFQGNSAPDKSGLPSDRFSAERTGGSVSTLTIQRTQQEDSAVYLCASSAGQGQETQYFGPGTRLLVL.

This clonotype was seen only a few times. V usage is TRBV12-3 or TRBV12-4 and J usage is TRBJ2-1; 9 nucleotides agree with TRBD1. V lost 7 bases, J lost 9 bases, and 7 bases stayed unmatched. CDR3 size: 13 residues. The CDR3 coding sequence is TGTGCCAGCACCCTGGGACAGGGCAGTGAGCAGTTCTTC. Translation gives CASTLGQGSEQFF.

This chain connects TRBV7-2 to TRBJ2-7; 7 bases fit TRBD2. The J call is in doubt because the DNA end fits TRBJ2-5 better. CDR1 is SGHTA, CDR2 FQGNSA, per germline. The CDR3 loop spans 15 amino acids. The CDR3 DNA reads as TGTGCCAGCAGCTTATCTCCCGGGGGGTTTGAGACCCAGTACTTC. It is translated as CASSLSPGGFETQYF.

The V call is TRBV6-6, the J call TRBJ1-5, with 8 bases matching TRBD1. Germline trimming cut 5 bases from V and 1 base from J; bases unmatched to any gene: 10. Germline values: CDR1 MNHNY, CDR2 SVGAGI (reference sequence). This CDR3 contains 17 residues. CDR3 DNA: TGTGCCAGCAGTCCGGACAGGGAAGAGTGGAGCAATCAGCCCCAGCATTTT. It yields the protein CASSPDREEWSNQPQHF.

The CDR3 reads CASSQDGGTGYYEQYF. The CDR3 nucleotides are TGCGCCAGCAGCCAAGATGGAGGGACAGGCTACTACGAGCAGTACTTC. The chain carries TRBV4-1 and TRBJ2-7; TRBD1 aligns across 8 bases. CDR3 size: 16 residues. The V gene end was trimmed by 0 bases and the J gene end by 3 bases; junction bases not matched to a gene: 7. CDR1 is MGHRA and CDR2 is YSYEKL in the germline V gene.